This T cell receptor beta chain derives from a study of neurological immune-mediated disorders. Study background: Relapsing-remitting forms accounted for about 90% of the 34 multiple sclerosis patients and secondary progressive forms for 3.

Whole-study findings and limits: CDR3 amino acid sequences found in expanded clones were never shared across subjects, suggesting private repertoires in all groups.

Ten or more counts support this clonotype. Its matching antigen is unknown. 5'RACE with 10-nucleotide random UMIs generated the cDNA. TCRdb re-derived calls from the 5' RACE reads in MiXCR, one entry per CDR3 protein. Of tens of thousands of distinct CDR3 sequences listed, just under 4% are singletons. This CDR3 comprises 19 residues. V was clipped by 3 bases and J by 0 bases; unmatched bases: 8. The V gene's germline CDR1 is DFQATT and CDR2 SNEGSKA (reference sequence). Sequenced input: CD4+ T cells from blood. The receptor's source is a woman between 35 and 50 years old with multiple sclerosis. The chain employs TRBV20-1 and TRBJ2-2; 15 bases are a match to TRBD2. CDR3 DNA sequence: TGCAGTGCTAGCGACTCTGGGACTAGCGGGAGGCCGAACACCGGGGAGCTGTTTTTT. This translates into CSASDSGTSGRPNTGELFF.